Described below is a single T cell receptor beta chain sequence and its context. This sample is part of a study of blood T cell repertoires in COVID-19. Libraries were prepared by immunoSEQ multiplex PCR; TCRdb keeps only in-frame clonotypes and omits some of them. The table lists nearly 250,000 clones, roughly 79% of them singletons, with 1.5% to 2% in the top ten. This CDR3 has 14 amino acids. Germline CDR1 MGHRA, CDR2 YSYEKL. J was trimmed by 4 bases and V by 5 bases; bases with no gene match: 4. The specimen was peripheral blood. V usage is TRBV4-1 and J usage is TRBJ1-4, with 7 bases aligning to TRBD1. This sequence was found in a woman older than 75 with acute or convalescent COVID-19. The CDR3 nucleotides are TGCGCCAGCAGCAAAGGACAGGTTAATGAAAAACTGTTTTTT. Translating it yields CASSKGQVNEKLFF.